This is a list of T cell receptor beta chains from one sample in a study of T cell responses to AZD1222 COVID-19 vaccine. The method was immunoSEQ multiplex PCR; TCRdb's version includes in-frame clones alone and lacks a portion of them. This table has some 160,000 clones, 91% appearing once. Material: peripheral blood, obtained on day 0 of AZD1222 vaccination. The receptors were sampled from an adult in good health. CDR3s leave out the opening cysteine and the closing phenylalanine or tryptophan. Where a row states a size, it is once, few, many or the class of an expanded clone; other rows omit it.

>TRBJ1-2|TRBV6-5|NA
ASRQGFYGYT
>TRBJ1-2|TRBV11-3|NA
ASSPRWGSEGYT
>TRBJ1-3|TRBV19|NA
ASSLDRSSGNTIY
>TRBJ2-3|TRBV28|NA
ASTQPGTSTDTQY
>TRBJ2-7|TRBV7-3|NA
ASSLKGGPYEQY
>TRBJ1-1|TRBV28|NA
ASSLGQYTEAF
>TRBJ1-5|TRBV5-1|NA
ASSATGGIQPQH
>TRBJ2-7|TRBV10-3|NA
AISEGTRGEQY
>TRBJ1-4|TRBV5-1|NA
ASSLSGTNEKLF
>TRBJ1-5|TRBV6-5|NA
ASRLTIDSNQPQH
>TRBJ1-2|TRBV9|NA
ASSVVGSNYGYT
>TRBJ2-1|TRBV5-1|NA
ASSLEGTSFNEQF
>TRBJ1-6|TRBV28|NA
ATTGGSYNSPLH
>TRBJ2-6|TRBV24-1|once
ATSATPGTGRAGANVLT
>TRBJ2-1|TRBV9|NA
ASSQRLAGRHEQF
>TRBJ2-1|TRBV5-1|NA
ASSLTNGGYNEQF
>TRBJ1-1|TRBV5-1|NA
ASSMENRGAEAF
>TRBJ2-7|TRBV7-9|NA
ASSRQGEVNEQY
>TRBJ1-5|TRBV6-5|NA
ASSRTPNYQPQH
>TRBJ2-7|TRBV3-1/TRBV3-2|NA
ASSQDPSSYEQY
>TRBJ1-2|TRBV19|NA
ASSDRGLYGYT
>TRBJ2-2|TRBV3-1/TRBV3-2|NA
ASNRQARGELF
>TRBJ2-1|TRBV6-6|NA
ASRLQKFNEQF
>TRBJ2-7|TRBV28|NA
ASSPIRPGGFYEQY
>TRBJ2-1|TRBV25-1|NA
ASSIYRVVNEQF
>TRBJ2-1|TRBV7-2|NA
ASSSSRDSYNEQF
>TRBJ1-2|TRBV12-3/TRBV12-4|NA
ASSPGRKYGYT
>TRBJ1-5|TRBV6-2/TRBV6-3|NA
ASSFDEAGRVEPQH
>TRBJ1-6|TRBV6-5|NA
ASSYRVDNSPLH
>TRBJ1-6|TRBV10-3|NA
AISDQNSPLH
>TRBJ2-7|TRBV28|once
ASSSGGGAFYEQY
>TRBJ2-7|TRBV9|once
ASSVGGLAGAYEQY
>TRBJ2-6|TRBV28|NA
ASSFLSAGANVLT
>TRBJ2-7|TRBV5-1|NA
ASSSRRGLTYEQY
>TRBJ1-1|TRBV3-1/TRBV3-2|once
ASSRGGANTEAF
>TRBJ1-2|TRBV28|NA
ASSLHRGIDAGYT
>TRBJ2-7|TRBV28|NA
ASGPAYEQY
>TRBJ2-7|TRBV5-6|NA
ASSPGGRTSGRLSYEQY
>TRBJ1-6|TRBV5-1|NA
ASSPSAGVSPLH
>TRBJ2-5|TRBV5-4|NA
ASSSFLGGGGGETQY
>TRBJ2-5|TRBV7-9|NA
ASSHGEDIQETQY
>TRBJ1-2|TRBV11-1|NA
ASSLTGTRNYGYT
>TRBJ2-1|TRBV28|NA
ASSFLAGVDSYNEQF